This entry is about one T cell receptor beta chain. Antigen specificity is unknown. The record originates from a study of brain metastases from non-small cell lung cancer. Profiling relied on immunoSEQ multiplex PCR, and the TCRdb table lists in-frame clones only, not all of them. The profile shows about 4,600 clones, around nine tenths of them singletons. Study-wide results and limits: Expanded T-cell clones appeared in around 58% of brain metastases over primaries. Fewer infiltrating T cells were found in brain metastases than primaries.

CDR3 length equals 15 residues. Between the trimmed V and J ends, which lost 0 bases and 4 bases, there was a span of 7 bases. Germline CDR1 is ENHRY and CDR2 is SYGVKD. This chain connects TRBV10-3 to TRBJ2-6, with D perhaps TRBD2 (5 bases). The TCR sequence derives from a donor at least 40 years old with non-small cell lung cancer. Sequences were obtained from tissue from a brain metastasis. CDR3: CAISESGAGANVLTF. Here the CDR3 DNA reads TGTGCCATCAGTGAGTCGGGAGCCGGGGCCAACGTCCTGACTTTC.